The source of this T cell receptor beta chain is a study of control samples from healthy donors and cancer patients (dated by TCRdb to 2018 to 2021). The library relied on the immunoSEQ multiplex PCR assay. TCRdb limited this immuneACCESS table to in-frame rearrangements with V and J called. A share of clones is missing; checked studies link under half to unresolved V genes, and the rest is unexplained. This sample has 180,000 or so clones in its table, and over 85% of those were observed once. Of the sample, roughly 4% falls within the top ten clones. Inclusive of the bounding cysteine and phenylalanine, the CDR3 is 12 residues long. Only the CDR3 DNA stays, 36 bases, in frame from base 1. Trimming costs V 6 bases and J 11 bases, and their ends lie 16 bases apart. The table lists this clone with a count of one. The specificity of this receptor is unknown. The input lacks base qualities; no much larger clone sits a single base away.

This sequence uses TRBV12-3 or TRBV12-4 and TRBJ1-1, with TRBD1 as a weak D call on 5 bases. The origin of this receptor is a woman aged 60 to 75 in good health. The sequencing input was blood. For the CDR3, the sequence is CASSSGALQAFF. The DNA sequence is as follows: TGTGCCAGCAGCTCTGGGGCGCTTCAGGCTTTCTTT.